The present TCR beta chain was sequenced within a study of spatial heterogeneity in lung cancer (dated by TCRdb to about 2019). For the study in its entirety: Beta-chain transcripts were consistently detected in greater numbers than alpha-chain transcripts, which likely reflected higher beta-chain transcript abundance. In the raw uncorrected reads, each unique combination of TCR and UMI appeared more than ten times on average. In non-small cell lung cancer, the study made a quantitative comparison of TCR alpha and beta repertoires among multiple tumor regions, matched nontumor lung and blood. Nonsynonymous mutation counts, determined by whole-exome sequencing of tumor tissue, were related to features of the TCR repertoire. Both alpha and beta chains were TCR-sequenced in 200 to 250 tumor regions, around 65 matched nontumor lung samples and approximately 50 PBMC samples obtained at surgery.

Library generation was performed with 5' RACE. The instrument was a NextSeq 500. To allow correction of PCR and sequencing errors, the TCR library protocol tagged every TCR cDNA molecule with a unique molecular identifier. In the paper's pipeline: TCR identification, UMI-based error correction and CDR3 extraction were all carried out with Decombinator tools. Expanded TCRs were defined as those above a frequency of 2 per 1,000, corresponding to the top 1% of the tumor frequency distribution. Renyi diversity was computed with the R vegan package after each repertoire had been subsampled 100 times to 5,000 TCRs. CDR3 similarity networks were built from amino acid triplet string-kernel similarity, with CDR3s being connected when pairwise similarity was above 0.82. Starting from the raw public reads, TCRdb applied fastp trimming at Q25, assembled clones with MiXCR and retained in-frame beta chains. Each CDR3 protein gets just one entry, which takes the most common genes and DNA from the rows behind it. V and J calls and clone size were set by TCRdb, not the authors. This sample comprises around 75,000 distinct CDR3 sequences, 13% of them detected only once. Roughly 6.9% of the sample lies in the top ten.

A note on this clonotype: Its antigen is currently not known. The record has no base qualities; no much larger clone is one base away.

The study at large found these results: Confirming at a functional level the hypothesis that regional TCRs recognize regional mutations was considered to require additional single-cell paired TCR alpha and beta sequencing. Ubiquitous expanded tumor TCRs showed up in blood more often at tumor resection than at routine follow-up.

The meaning of the sample's time point label: sample taken at primary tumor resection. TCR sequencing used whole RNA extracted from tumor and nontumor lung tissue, or from cryopreserved PBMC samples, without cell sorting. The donors were some 72 patients from the lung TRACERx cohort who had early-stage, untreated non-small cell lung cancer. A patient was chosen for TCR sequencing only when enough RNA was available from at least two tumor regions. In the germline V gene, CDR1 corresponds to ENHRY and CDR2 to SYGVKD. The CDR3 measures 14 amino acids from cysteine to phenylalanine. The retained sequence is limited to the CDR3, 42 bases, with the frame set at the first base. Cut back by 0 bases and 2 bases, the V and J ends lie 7 bases apart.

Material: PBMCs, obtained at surgery. This sequence uses TRBV10-3 and TRBJ1-2; a confident D gene designation cannot be given. This sequence originates from a male donor with early-stage non-small cell lung cancer. Here is the DNA: TGTGCCATCAGTGAGTCGAGAGTAAACTATGGCTACACCTTC. Its protein is CAISESRVNYGYTF.